This entry lists 23 T cell receptor beta chains sequenced from one sample in a study of blood T cells in healthy people across ages. Primers used in a second PCR of roughly 7 to 12 cycles were a sample-barcoded 5' primer and a J-beta primer mix. TCRdb recomputed calls from the 5' RACE reads with MiXCR, one row per CDR3 protein. The data contain a few hundred thousand distinct CDR3 sequences, 25% to 35% of them singletons. These data also formed part of another study, on T cells of mothers and their children.

The sequencing sample was made of blood. All receptors come from a boy aged 2 to 10 in good health.

The sample holds one count of this clonotype. V usage is TRBV29-1 and J usage is TRBJ1-1; D gene uncertain. The CDR3 consists of 11 residues. Trimming cost V 6 bases and J 5 bases, with 10 bases left between them. Germline V gene data show CDR1 as SQVTM and CDR2 as ANQGSEA. The CDR3 region has the DNA TGCAGCGTCCCCGTAGGGACTGAAGCTTTCTTT. This gives the protein CSVPVGTEAFF.

This clonotype was observed a handful of times. J is TRBJ1-2 and V is TRBV4-3; the D gene is possibly TRBD1 (5 bases). V gave up 4 bases and J gave up 2 bases, with 11 bases separating them. From germline, CDR1 is LGHNA and CDR2 YSLEER. CDR3 length: 14 residues. The CDR3 nucleotides read TGCGCCAGCAGCCCCTGGACATTGAACTATGGCTACACCTTC. Protein: CASSPWTLNYGYTF.

The chain couples TRBV15 to TRBJ1-4, with no clear D. The germline V and J ends were trimmed by 0 bases and 8 bases, with 13 bases remaining between them. Germline-derived CDR1 and CDR2 are LNHNV and YYDKDF (reference sequence). The CDR3 contains 15 residues. CDR3 DNA sequence: TGTGCCACCAGCAGAGATAGGGCCAAAGGAGAAAAACTGTTTTTT. This translates into CATSRDRAKGEKLFF.

This clonotype came up a few times. This rearrangement joins TRBV27 to TRBJ2-3, with D maybe TRBD2 (7 bases). CDR3 length equals 14 residues. The V end lost 2 bases, the J end lost 5 bases, and 11 bases lay between the germline ends. Germline CDR1 is MNHEY and CDR2 is SMNVEV (reference sequence). The CDR3 is CASSLRGAGDTQYF. Here the CDR3 DNA reads TGTGCCAGCAGTTTACGGGGGGCAGGAGATACGCAGTATTTT.

The sample holds many counts of this clonotype. The rearrangement links TRBV7-9 to TRBJ1-3; 8 nucleotides agree with TRBD1. Per the germline V gene, CDR1 is SEHNR and CDR2 is FQNEAQ (reference sequence). CDR3 length equals 16 residues. The trim removed 5 bases at V and 1 base at J, leaving 7 bases unmatched. The CDR3 coding sequence is TGTGCCAGCAGCCCCGACAGGGGAGGATCTGGAAACACCATATATTTT. Residues: CASSPDRGGSGNTIYF. The entire variable domain, with the rest obtained from reference TRBV7-9 and TRBJ1-3, is as follows: DTGVSQNPRHKITKRGQNVTFRCDPISEHNRLYWYRQTLGQGPEFLTYFQNEAQLEKSRLLSDRFSAERPKGSFSTLEIQRTEQGDSAMYLCASSPDRGGSGNTIYFGEGSWLTVV.

The rearrangement joins TRBV7-8 to TRBJ1-2; a possible D gene is TRBD1 (5 bases). V was cut by 5 bases and J by 3 bases, with 16 bases left in between. The CDR3 totals 15 residues. Germline CDR1 SGHVS, CDR2 FQNEAQ. The CDR3 reads CASSLGRGTDYGYTF. For the CDR3, the DNA is TGTGCCAGCAGCCTGGGGCGGGGGACTGACTATGGCTACACCTTC.

This clonotype has a handful of counts. DNA of the CDR3: TGTGCTTGGCCGCGGGGCACAGATACGCAGTATTTT. Its protein product is CAWPRGTDTQYF. The rearrangement links TRBV6-6 to TRBJ2-3; D perhaps matches TRBD2 (5 bases). Germline-derived CDR1 and CDR2 are MNHNY and SVGAGI (reference sequence). This CDR3 is 12 amino acids long.

This clonotype came up once. This sequence joins TRBV25-1 and TRBJ1-4; D call uncertain. The CDR3 covers 15 residues. CDR1 and CDR2 from the germline V gene are MGHDK and SYGVNS. Trimming took 3 bases from V and 8 from J, leaving 16 bases between them. DNA for the CDR3: TGTGCCAGCAGTGACCCAGGCTCCGTAGGGGAAAAACTGTTTTTT. Protein sequence: CASSDPGSVGEKLFF.

V gene TRBV24-1 combines with J gene TRBJ2-5, with TRBD2 matching over 8 bases. Matching the DNA end better, TRBJ2-1 makes the J call doubtful. The CDR3 is 16 amino acids. Germline V lookup: CDR1 KGHDR, CDR2 SFDVKD. The CDR3 reads CATSGQREWSANEQFF. The CDR3 bases are TGTGCCACCAGTGGGCAGCGGGAGTGGTCTGCCAATGAGCAGTTCTTC.

The chain has TRBV18 and TRBJ2-1; D ambiguous. The germline V gene encodes CDR1 KGHSH and CDR2 LQKENI. The CDR3 has 12 amino acids. Trimming left V 8 bases short and J 2 bases short, with 7 bases between. In DNA, the CDR3 is TGTGCCAGCAGTCCTCCCTACAATGAGCAGTTCTTC. Amino acid sequence: CASSPPYNEQFF.

The J gene is TRBJ2-5, the V gene TRBV6-6; D is perhaps TRBD1 (5 bases). With the DNA end fitting TRBJ2-1 better, the J assignment may be wrong. Germline CDR1 MNHNY, CDR2 SVGAGI (reference sequence). The CDR3 covers 15 residues. The CDR3 nucleotides read TGTGCCAGCAGTTACACGGACCTAGGGGACAATGAGCAGTTCTTC. The encoded protein is CASSYTDLGDNEQFF.

This chain links TRBV11-2 with TRBJ1-2; 7 bases map to TRBD1. V shed 6 bases, J shed 0 bases, and the junction held 7 bases outside the gene matches. This CDR3 is built from 15 residues. CDR1 and CDR2 (germline): SGHAT, FQNNGV. CDR3 amino acids: CASSHQDRPNYGYTF. The CDR3 DNA reads TGTGCCAGCAGTCACCAGGACAGGCCTAACTATGGCTACACCTTC.

This clonotype was recorded once. The chain carries TRBV11-3 and TRBJ2-3, with a possible D match to TRBD1 (7 bases). Germline-derived CDR1 and CDR2 are SGHNT and YENEEA. Trimming shortened V by 8 bases and J by 2 bases, and 14 bases separated the two germline ends. There are 14 residues in the CDR3. The CDR3: CASAGGGNTDTQYF. CDR3 DNA sequence: TGTGCCAGCGCAGGGGGAGGAAACACAGATACGCAGTATTTT.

V and J are TRBV9 and TRBJ2-5; 11 nucleotides align to TRBD1. The J call may be wrong; the DNA end is better matched by TRBJ2-7. This CDR3 contains 15 residues. Germline V gene data show CDR1 as SGDLS and CDR2 as YYNGEE. The CDR3 is CASSSDGQGADEQYF. The CDR3 DNA sequence: TGTGCCAGCAGCTCTGACGGACAGGGGGCTGACGAGCAGTACTTC.

This clonotype was seen many times. The chain is built from TRBV5-1 and TRBJ2-5; 7 bases line up with TRBD1. This CDR3 spans 15 amino acids. Germline values: CDR1 SGHRS, CDR2 YFSETQ. V was clipped by 0 bases and J by 5 bases; unmatched bases: 7. CDR3 residues: CASSLAEGAWETQYF. The DNA for the CDR3 is TGCGCCAGCAGCTTGGCCGAGGGGGCTTGGGAGACCCAGTACTTC.

The CDR3 DNA sequence: TGCAGCGTGGCCGTAGGGACTAGCGGGAGCAATGAGCAGTTCTTC. Protein product: CSVAVGTSGSNEQFF. This chain joins TRBV29-1 and TRBJ2-5; 14 bases fit TRBD2. The DNA end lines up better with TRBJ2-1; the J call may be wrong. CDR1 SQVTM and CDR2 ANQGSEA come from the germline V gene. CDR3 length equals 15 residues.

This clonotype occurred a few times. The chain recombines TRBV7-6 with TRBJ2-7; 16 nucleotides align to TRBD2. Per germline, CDR1 SGHVS and CDR2 FNYEAQ. The V gene end was trimmed by 2 bases and the J gene end by 2 bases; junction bases not matched to a gene: 6. The CDR3 length is 18 residues. The CDR3 sequence: CASSLRGLAGGLPYEQYF. In DNA, the CDR3 is TGTGCCAGCAGCTTACGGGGACTAGCGGGGGGGCTCCCCTACGAGCAGTACTTC.

This chain connects TRBV4-1 to TRBJ2-7, with 9 bases that match TRBD2. The CDR3 runs to 20 residues. The V gene's germline CDR1 is MGHRA and CDR2 YSYEKL. J gave up 1 base and V 0 bases, and 16 bases lay outside the gene matches. CDR3 in amino acids: CASSQEESSGEFYESYEQYF. The CDR3 nucleotides are TGCGCCAGCAGCCAAGAAGAGTCTAGCGGGGAGTTCTACGAATCCTACGAGCAGTACTTC.

This clonotype was observed a handful of times. The chain recombines TRBV11-2 with TRBJ2-1, with D unresolved. Germline CDR1 and CDR2: SGHAT and FQNNGV. The V gene lost 2 bases and the J gene lost 1 base, with 15 bases spanning the gap. The CDR3 has 17 residues. CDR3 sequence: CASSLSKGFGSYNEQFF. The DNA for the CDR3 is TGTGCCAGCAGCTTATCAAAGGGTTTTGGGTCCTACAATGAGCAGTTCTTC.

The chain joins TRBV20-1 to TRBJ2-6; unclear D gene. Germline V lookup: CDR1 DFQATT, CDR2 SNEGSKA (reference sequence). Between the trimmed V and J ends, which lost 5 bases and 4 bases, there was a span of 18 bases. The CDR3 runs to 16 residues. In DNA form, the CDR3 reads TGCAGTGCTCTCGGACCTCGAGTGGGAGGGGCCAACGTCCTGACTTTC. Translation: CSALGPRVGGANVLTF.

This clonotype has ten or more counts. The chain employs TRBV20-1 and TRBJ2-5, with D perhaps matching TRBD1 (6 bases). V shed 6 bases and J shed 6 bases, with 17 bases lying between them. The V gene's germline CDR1 is DFQATT and CDR2 SNEGSKA (reference sequence). The CDR3 has 13 residues. The CDR3 nucleotides read TGCAGTGCATCCGAAGGGACAACAAAGACCCAGTACTTC. This codes for CSASEGTTKTQYF.

This clonotype was seen more than once but under ten times. The CDR3 DNA follows: TGTGCCAGCAGCCAGGGACGCACCACAGATACGCAGTATTTT. Encoded protein: CASSQGRTTDTQYF. The rearrangement joins TRBV3-1 to TRBJ2-3; possibly TRBD1 or TRBD2 for D (5 bases each). The CDR3 contains 14 residues. Per the germline V gene, CDR1 is LGHDT and CDR2 is YNNKEL (reference sequence). Trimming shortened V by 3 bases and J by 2 bases, and 9 bases separated the two germline ends.

This clonotype was detected only a few times. The V gene is TRBV7-2, the J gene TRBJ1-1, with 8 bases fitting TRBD1. The V segment lost 4 bases and the J segment 4 bases; nucleotides outside the gene matches: 2. This CDR3 is 13 amino acids long. In germline, CDR1 is SGHTA, CDR2 FQGNSA. CDR3 loop: CASSSDRVTEAFF. The CDR3 region has the DNA TGTGCCAGCAGCTCGGACAGGGTCACTGAAGCTTTCTTT.